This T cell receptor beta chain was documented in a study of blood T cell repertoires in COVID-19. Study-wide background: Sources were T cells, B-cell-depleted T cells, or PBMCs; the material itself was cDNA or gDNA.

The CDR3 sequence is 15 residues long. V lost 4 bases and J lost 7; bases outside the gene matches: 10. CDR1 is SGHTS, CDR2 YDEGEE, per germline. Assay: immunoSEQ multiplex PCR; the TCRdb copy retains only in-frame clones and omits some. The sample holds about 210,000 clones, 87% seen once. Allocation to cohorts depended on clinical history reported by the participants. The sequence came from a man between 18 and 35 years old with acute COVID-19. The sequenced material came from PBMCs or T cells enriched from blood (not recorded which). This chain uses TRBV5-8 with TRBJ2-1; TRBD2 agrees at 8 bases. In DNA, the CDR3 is TGTGCCAGCAGCCGGGGGGGTCAGCGGCAAAATGAGCAGTTCTTC. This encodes CASSRGGQRQNEQFF.